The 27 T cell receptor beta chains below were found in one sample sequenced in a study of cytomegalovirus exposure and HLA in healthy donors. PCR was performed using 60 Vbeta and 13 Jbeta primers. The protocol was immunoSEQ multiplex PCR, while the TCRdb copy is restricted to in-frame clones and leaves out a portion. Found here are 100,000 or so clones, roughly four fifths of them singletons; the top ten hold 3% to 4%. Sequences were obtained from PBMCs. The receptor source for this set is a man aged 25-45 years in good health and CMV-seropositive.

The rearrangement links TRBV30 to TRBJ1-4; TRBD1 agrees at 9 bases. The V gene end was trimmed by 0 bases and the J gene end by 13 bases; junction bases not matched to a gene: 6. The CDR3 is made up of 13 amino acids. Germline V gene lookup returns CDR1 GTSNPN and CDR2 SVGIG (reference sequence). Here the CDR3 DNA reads TGTGCCTGGAGTGTAGGGACAGGGTTACGACTGTTTTTT. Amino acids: CAWSVGTGLRLFF.

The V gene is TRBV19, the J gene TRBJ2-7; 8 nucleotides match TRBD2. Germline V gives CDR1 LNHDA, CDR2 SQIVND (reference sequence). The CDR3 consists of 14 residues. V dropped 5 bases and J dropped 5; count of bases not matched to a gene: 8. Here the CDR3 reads CASSPGLVPNEQYF. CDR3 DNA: TGTGCCAGTAGTCCGGGACTAGTACCGAACGAGCAGTACTTC.

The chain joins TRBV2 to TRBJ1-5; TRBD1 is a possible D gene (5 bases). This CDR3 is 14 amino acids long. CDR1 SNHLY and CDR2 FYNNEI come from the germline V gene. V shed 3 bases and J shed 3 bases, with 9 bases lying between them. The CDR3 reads CASSEVQDNQPQHF. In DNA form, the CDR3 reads TGTGCCAGCAGTGAGGTACAGGACAATCAGCCCCAGCATTTT.

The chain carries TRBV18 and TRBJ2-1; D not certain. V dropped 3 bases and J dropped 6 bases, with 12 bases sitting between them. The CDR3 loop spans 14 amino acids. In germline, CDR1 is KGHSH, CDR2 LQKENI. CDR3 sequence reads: CASSPLVPGNEQFF. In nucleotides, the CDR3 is TGTGCCAGCTCACCCCTCGTCCCCGGCAATGAGCAGTTCTTC.

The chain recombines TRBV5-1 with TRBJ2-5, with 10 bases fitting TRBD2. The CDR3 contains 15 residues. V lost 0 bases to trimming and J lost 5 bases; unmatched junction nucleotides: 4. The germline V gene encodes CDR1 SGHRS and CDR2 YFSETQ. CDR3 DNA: TGCGCCAGCAGCTTGGTCGGGACTAGCGTTGAGACCCAGTACTTC. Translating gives CASSLVGTSVETQYF. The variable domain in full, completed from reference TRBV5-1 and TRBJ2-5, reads KAGVTQTPRYLIKTRGQQVTLSCSPISGHRSVSWYQQTPGQGLQFLFEYFSETQRNKGNFPGRFSGRQFSNSRSEMNVSTLELGDSALYLCASSLVGTSVETQYFGPGTRLLVL.

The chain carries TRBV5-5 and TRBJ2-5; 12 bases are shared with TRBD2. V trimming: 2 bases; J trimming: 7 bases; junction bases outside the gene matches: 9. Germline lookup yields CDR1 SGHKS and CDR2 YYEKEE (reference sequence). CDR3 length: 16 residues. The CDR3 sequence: CASSFDGLAGWVTQYF. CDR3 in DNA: TGTGCCAGCAGCTTTGACGGACTAGCGGGATGGGTGACCCAGTACTTC.

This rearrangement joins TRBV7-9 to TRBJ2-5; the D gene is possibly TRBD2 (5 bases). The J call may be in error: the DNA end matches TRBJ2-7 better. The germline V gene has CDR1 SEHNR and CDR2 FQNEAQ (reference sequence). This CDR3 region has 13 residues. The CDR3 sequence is CASSLAGVHEQYF. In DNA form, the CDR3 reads TGTGCCAGCAGCTTAGCGGGAGTCCACGAGCAGTACTTC.

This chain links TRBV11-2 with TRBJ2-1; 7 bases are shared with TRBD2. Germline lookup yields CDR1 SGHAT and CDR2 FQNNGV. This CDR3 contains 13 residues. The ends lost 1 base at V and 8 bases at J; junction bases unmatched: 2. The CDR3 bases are TGTGCCAGCAGCTTAGCGGGAGGATATGAGCAGTTCTTC. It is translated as CASSLAGGYEQFF.

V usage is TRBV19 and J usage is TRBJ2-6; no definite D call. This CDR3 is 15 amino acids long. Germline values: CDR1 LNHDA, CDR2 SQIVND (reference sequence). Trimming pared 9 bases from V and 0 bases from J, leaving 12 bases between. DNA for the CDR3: TGTGCCAGCCGACAAGCCCCCTCTGGGGCCAACGTCCTGACTTTC. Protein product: CASRQAPSGANVLTF.

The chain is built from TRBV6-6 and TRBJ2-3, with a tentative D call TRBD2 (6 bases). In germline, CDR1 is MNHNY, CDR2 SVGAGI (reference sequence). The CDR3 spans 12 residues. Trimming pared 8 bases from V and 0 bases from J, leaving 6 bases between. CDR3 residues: CASRESTDTQYF. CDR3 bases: TGTGCCAGCCGGGAGAGCACAGATACGCAGTATTTT.

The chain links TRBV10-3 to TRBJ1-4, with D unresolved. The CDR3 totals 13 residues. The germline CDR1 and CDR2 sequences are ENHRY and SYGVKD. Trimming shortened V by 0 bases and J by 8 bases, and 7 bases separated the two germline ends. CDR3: CAISESAVEKLFF. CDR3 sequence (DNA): TGTGCCATCAGTGAGTCGGCAGTCGAAAAACTGTTTTTT.

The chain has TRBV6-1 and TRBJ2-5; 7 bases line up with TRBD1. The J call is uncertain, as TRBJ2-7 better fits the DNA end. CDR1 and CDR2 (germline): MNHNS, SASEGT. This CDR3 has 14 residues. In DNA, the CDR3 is TGTGCCAGCAGTGTCCGGGACAGATCCTACGAGCAGTACTTC. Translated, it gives CASSVRDRSYEQYF.

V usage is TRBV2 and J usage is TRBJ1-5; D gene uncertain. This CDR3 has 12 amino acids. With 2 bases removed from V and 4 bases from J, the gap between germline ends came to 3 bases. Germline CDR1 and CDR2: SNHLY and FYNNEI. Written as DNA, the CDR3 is TGTGCCAGCAGTGAACGGAATCAGCCCCAGCATTTT. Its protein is CASSERNQPQHF.

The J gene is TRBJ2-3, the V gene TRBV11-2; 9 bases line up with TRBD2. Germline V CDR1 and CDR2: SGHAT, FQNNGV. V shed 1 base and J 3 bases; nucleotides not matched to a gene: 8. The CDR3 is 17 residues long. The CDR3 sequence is CASSLAALAGRTDTQYF. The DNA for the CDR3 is TGTGCCAGCAGCTTAGCCGCTCTAGCGGGGAGAACAGATACGCAGTATTTT. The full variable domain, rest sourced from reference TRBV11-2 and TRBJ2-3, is EAGVAQSPRYKIIEKRQSVAFWCNPISGHATLYWYQQILGQGPKLLIQFQNNGVVDDSQLPKDRFSAERLKGVDSTLKIQPAKLEDSAVYLCASSLAALAGRTDTQYFGPGTRLTVL.

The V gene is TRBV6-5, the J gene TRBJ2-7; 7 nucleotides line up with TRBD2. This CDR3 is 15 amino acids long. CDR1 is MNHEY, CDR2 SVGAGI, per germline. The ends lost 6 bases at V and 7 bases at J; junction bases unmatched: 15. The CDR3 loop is CASSPRAGTTLEQYF. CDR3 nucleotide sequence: TGTGCCAGCAGCCCAAGGGCCGGGACTACACTTGAGCAGTACTTC.

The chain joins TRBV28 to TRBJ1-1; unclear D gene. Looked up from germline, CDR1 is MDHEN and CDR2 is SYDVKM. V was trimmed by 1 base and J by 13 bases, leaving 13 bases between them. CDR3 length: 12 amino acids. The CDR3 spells CASSLFPSPGFF. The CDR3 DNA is TGTGCCAGCAGTTTATTCCCCTCGCCGGGTTTCTTT.

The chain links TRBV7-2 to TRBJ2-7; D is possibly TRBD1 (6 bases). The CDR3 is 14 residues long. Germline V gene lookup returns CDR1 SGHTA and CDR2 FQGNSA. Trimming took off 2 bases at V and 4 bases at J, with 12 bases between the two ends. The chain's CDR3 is CASSLSSGAYEQYF. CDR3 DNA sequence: TGTGCCAGCAGCTTATCGTCAGGGGCGTACGAGCAGTACTTC.

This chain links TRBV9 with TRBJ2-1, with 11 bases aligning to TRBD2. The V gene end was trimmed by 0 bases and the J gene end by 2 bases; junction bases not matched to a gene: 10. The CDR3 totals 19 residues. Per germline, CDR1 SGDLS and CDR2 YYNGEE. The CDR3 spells CASSVGLTLTSGAYNEQFF. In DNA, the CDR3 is TGTGCCAGCAGCGTAGGATTAACCTTGACTAGCGGGGCCTACAATGAGCAGTTCTTC. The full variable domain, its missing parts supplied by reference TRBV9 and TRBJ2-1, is DSGVTQTPKHLITATGQRVTLRCSPRSGDLSVYWYQQSLDQGLQFLIQYYNGEERAKGNILERFSAQQFPDLHSELNLSSLELGDSALYFCASSVGLTLTSGAYNEQFFGPGTRLTVL.

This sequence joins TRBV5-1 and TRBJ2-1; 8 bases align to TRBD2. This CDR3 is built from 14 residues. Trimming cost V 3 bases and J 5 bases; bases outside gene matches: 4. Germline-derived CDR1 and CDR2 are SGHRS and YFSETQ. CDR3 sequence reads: CASSSGGPNNEQFF. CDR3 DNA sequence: TGCGCCAGCAGCTCGGGGGGGCCGAACAATGAGCAGTTCTTC.

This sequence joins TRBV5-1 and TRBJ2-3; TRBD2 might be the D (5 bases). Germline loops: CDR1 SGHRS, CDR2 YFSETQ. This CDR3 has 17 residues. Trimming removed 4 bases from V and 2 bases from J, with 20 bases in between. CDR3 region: CASSRGGLALTTDTQYF. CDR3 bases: TGCGCCAGCAGCCGAGGAGGACTCGCCCTCACCACAGATACGCAGTATTTT.

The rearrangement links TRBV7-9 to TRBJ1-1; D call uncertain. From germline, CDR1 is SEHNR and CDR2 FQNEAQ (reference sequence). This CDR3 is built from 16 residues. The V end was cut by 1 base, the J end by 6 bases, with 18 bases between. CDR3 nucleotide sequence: TGTGCCAGCAGCTTAGTCTCGGGGTTGTCCTCGGCTGAAGCTTTCTTT. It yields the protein CASSLVSGLSSAEAFF.

The CDR3 sequence is CASSVAFNYGYTF. In DNA, the CDR3 is TGTGCCAGCAGTGTAGCCTTCAACTATGGCTACACCTTC. The V gene is TRBV6-1, the J gene TRBJ1-2; D is unresolved. CDR1 MNHNS and CDR2 SASEGT come from the germline V gene. CDR3 length: 13 residues. The V end was cut by 4 bases, the J end by 2 bases, with 8 bases between.

The CDR3 here is CASSPPTGPLREQYF. DNA of the CDR3: TGTGCCAGCTCACCCCCGACAGGGCCTCTTCGAGAGCAGTACTTC. The chain has TRBV18 and TRBJ2-7, with 7 bases lining up with TRBD1. This CDR3 contains 15 residues. Trimming took 3 bases from V and 7 from J; bases not matched to a gene: 12. Germline V CDR1 and CDR2: KGHSH, LQKENI.

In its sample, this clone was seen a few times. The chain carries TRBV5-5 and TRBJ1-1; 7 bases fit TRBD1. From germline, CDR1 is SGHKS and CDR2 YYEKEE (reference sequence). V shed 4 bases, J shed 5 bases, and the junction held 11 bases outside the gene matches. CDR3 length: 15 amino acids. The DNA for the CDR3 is TGTGCCAGCAGCGAAGAGGACAGGAGGGCGACTGAAGCTTTCTTT. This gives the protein CASSEEDRRATEAFF.

The chain's CDR3 is CAWSKPQGYYGYTF. CDR3 DNA sequence: TGTGCCTGGAGTAAACCACAGGGGTACTATGGCTACACCTTC. This chain uses TRBV30 with TRBJ1-2; 7 bases map to TRBD1. The CDR3 loop spans 14 amino acids. Germline CDR1 GTSNPN, CDR2 SVGIG (reference sequence). The V and J ends lost 2 bases and 3 bases, in that order; junction bases with no gene match: 6.

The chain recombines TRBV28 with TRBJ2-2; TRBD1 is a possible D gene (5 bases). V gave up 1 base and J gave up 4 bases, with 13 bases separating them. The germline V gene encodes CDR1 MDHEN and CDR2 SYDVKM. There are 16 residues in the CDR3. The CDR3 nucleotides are TGTGCCAGCAGTTTATCAAAAATCGACAGCACCGGGGAGCTGTTTTTT. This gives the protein CASSLSKIDSTGELFF.

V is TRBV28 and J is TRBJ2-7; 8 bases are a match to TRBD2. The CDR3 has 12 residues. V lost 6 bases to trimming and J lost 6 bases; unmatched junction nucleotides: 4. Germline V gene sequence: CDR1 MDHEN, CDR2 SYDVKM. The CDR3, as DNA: TGTGCCAGCAGCCTCGGGAGGGGCGAGCAGTACTTC. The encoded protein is CASSLGRGEQYF.